The rows below give T cell receptor beta chains drawn from one sample of a study of cytomegalovirus exposure and HLA in healthy donors. Repertoires were generated with immunoSEQ multiplex PCR, while TCRdb's copy carries only in-frame clones and drops some. This table holds just under 95,000 clones, over 70% found once. Sequenced material: PBMCs. These receptors were collected from a man aged 45-60 years in good health and CMV-seropositive. The CDR3 runs from the conserved cysteine through the conserved F or W. Fields, in order: D gene, V gene, clone size, J gene, CDR3 DNA, CDR3 protein. D genes are given only for firm matches. Not every row has a clone size; where given, it reads once, few, many or a size class.

.,TRBV4-2,few,TRBJ2-7,TGTGCCAGCAGCCAAGATCGGGTTTGGGAGCAGTACTTC,CASSQDRVWEQYF
.,TRBV5-6,.,TRBJ1-1,TGTGCCAGCAGCTTTGGTACAGGGATTGAAGCTTTCTTT,CASSFGTGIEAFF
TRBD2,TRBV5-8,.,TRBJ2-3,TGTGCCAGCAGCCCGGGACTAGCGGGGGGGGAAGATACGCAGTATTTT,CASSPGLAGGEDTQYF
.,TRBV5-3,.,TRBJ2-3,TGTGCCAGAATCGCAGGAAGATACCCCACAGATACGCAGTATTTT,CARIAGRYPTDTQYF
.,TRBV6-6,.,TRBJ1-6,TGTGCCAGCAGTCAAGGAGGGCAGAATTCACCCCTCCACTTT,CASSQGGQNSPLHF
TRBD2,TRBV6-1,once,TRBJ2-1,TGTGCCAGCAGTGAATGGCTAGCGGGGGCTTCTAATAACAATGAGCAGTTCTTC,CASSEWLAGASNNNEQFF
TRBD1,TRBV10-3,.,TRBJ2-5,TGTGCCATCAAGGGGACAGGGGAAGAGACCCAGTACTTC,CAIKGTGEETQYF
.,TRBV5-1,.,TRBJ1-4,TGCGCCAGCACTAAAGCGGACAGCTTCAATGAAAAACTGTTTTTT,CASTKADSFNEKLFF
TRBD1,TRBV27,.,TRBJ1-1,TGTGCCAGCAGTGCGAACAGGGGAATAAGGTGGACTGAAGCTTTCTTT,CASSANRGIRWTEAFF
.,TRBV7-2,.,TRBJ2-1,TGTGCCAGCAGCCCCCAGAATGAGCAGTTCTTC,CASSPQNEQFF
.,TRBV27,few,TRBJ2-2,TGTGCCAGCAGTTTAAGCTTCCGGAACACCGGGGAGCTGTTTTTT,CASSLSFRNTGELFF
TRBD2,TRBV5-6,once,TRBJ2-3,TGTGCCAGCAGCTTGAGGCTAGCGGGGGGGCTTGATACGCAGTATTTT,CASSLRLAGGLDTQYF
TRBD1,TRBV5-1,few,TRBJ2-5,TGCGCCAGCAGCCAGAGACAGGGCCAAGAGACCCAGTACTTC,CASSQRQGQETQYF
TRBD1,TRBV6-5,few,TRBJ2-3,TGTGCCAGCAGCCGCGACAGGGCGGTAGATACGCAGTATTTT,CASSRDRAVDTQYF
TRBD1,TRBV10-3,.,TRBJ2-3,TGTGCCATCAGTAAACGGACAGGGGGTGGGGAAGATACGCAGTATTTT,CAISKRTGGGEDTQYF
TRBD1,TRBV5-4,.,TRBJ2-5,TGTGCCAGCAGCCAGGAGAGGCCAGCAGGGGGAGAGACCCAGTACTTC,CASSQERPAGGETQYF
TRBD1,TRBV7-9,.,TRBJ2-7,TGTGCCAGCCGGACAGGGGAAACCTACGAGCAGTACTTC,CASRTGETYEQYF
.,TRBV9,.,TRBJ2-1,TGTGCCAGCAGCGTACTCGGGGTAGCGGATGAGCAGTTCTTC,CASSVLGVADEQFF
TRBD2,TRBV4-3,once,TRBJ2-3,TGCGCCAGCAGCCAAGGACGGGGGGGAAGCTTAGATACGCAGTATTTT,CASSQGRGGSLDTQYF
.,TRBV5-4,once,TRBJ2-3,TGTGCCAGCAGCGTGGGGCAGGCAAACACAGATACGCAGTATTTT,CASSVGQANTDTQYF
.,TRBV4-1,.,TRBJ1-6,TGCGCCAGCAGCCAGTCCTATCAAGAAGCAGGGAATTCACCCCTCCACTTT,CASSQSYQEAGNSPLHF
.,TRBV10-3,.,TRBJ2-3,TGTGCCATCAGCCCAGGGTTCACAGATACGCAGTATTTT,CAISPGFTDTQYF
TRBD1,TRBV30,.,TRBJ1-6,TGTGCCCTAGATGGACAGGGGGATTCACCCCTCAACTTT,CALDGQGDSPLNF
TRBD2,TRBV7-9,.,TRBJ2-1,TGTGCCAGCAGCGGACTAGCGGGGGCCCCTGACAATGAGCAGTTCTTC,CASSGLAGAPDNEQFF
.,TRBV4-3,.,TRBJ2-3,TGCGCCAGCAGCCAAGAGTACACAGATACGCAGTATTTT,CASSQEYTDTQYF
TRBD1,TRBV5-4,.,TRBJ1-2,TGTGCCAGCAGTGGACAGGGGGGTAGCTATGGCTACACCTTC,CASSGQGGSYGYTF
TRBD1,TRBV4-3,.,TRBJ1-1,TGCGCCAGCAGCCAAGTAGCCGGACAGGGGGAAAACACTGAAGCTTTCTTT,CASSQVAGQGENTEAFF
.,TRBV30,.,TRBJ2-7,TGTGCCTCCTCCTTCGGGGTTCAAAACGAGCAGTACTTC,CASSFGVQNEQYF
TRBD1,TRBV7-9,.,TRBJ1-1,TGTGCCAGCAGCTTTCAGGGGGCGGACACTGAAGCTTTCTTT,CASSFQGADTEAFF
.,TRBV6-5,.,TRBJ1-1,TGTGCCAGCATCAAATCGCCGGGTGTGAACACTGAAGCTTTCTTT,CASIKSPGVNTEAFF
.,TRBV27,.,TRBJ2-3,TGTGCCAGTAGGCGGGTGGGAAGCACAGATACGCAGTATTTT,CASRRVGSTDTQYF
TRBD1,TRBV18,.,TRBJ1-2,TGTGCCAGCTCACCACCGGGACAGGCGTATGGCTACCCCTTC,CASSPPGQAYGYPF
TRBD1,TRBV5-1,.,TRBJ1-6,TGCGCCAGCAGGGGACCCGGGACAGGGGTTTCACCCCTCCACTTT,CASRGPGTGVSPLHF
TRBD2,TRBV7-2,.,TRBJ2-3,TGTGCCAGCAGCTTTAGCGGGGGGGCGTTGGGAGATACGCAGTATTTT,CASSFSGGALGDTQYF
.,TRBV10-2,.,TRBJ2-7,TGCGCCAGCAGTGAGGAGCAGGAAAGTGTCTCCTACGAGCAGTACTTC,CASSEEQESVSYEQYF
TRBD2,TRBV4-3,.,TRBJ2-3,TGCGCCAGCAGCCAAGAGCCCCTCGGGAGGGGGGGCTTAGCAGATACGCAGTATTTT,CASSQEPLGRGGLADTQYF
TRBD1,TRBV6-5,.,TRBJ2-7,TGTGCCAGCAGAACAGGGGGGTCCTACGAGCAGTACTTC,CASRTGGSYEQYF
.,TRBV6-1,.,TRBJ1-5,TGTGCCAGCCTTGGGGAGAATCAGCCCCAGCATTTT,CASLGENQPQHF
TRBD1,TRBV18,.,TRBJ1-4,TGTGCCAGCTCACTGATGGACAGGGGTAATGAAAAACTGTTTTTT,CASSLMDRGNEKLFF
TRBD1,TRBV2,.,TRBJ1-6,TGTGCCAGCAAAATACAGGGGGCCAATTCACCCCTCCACTTT,CASKIQGANSPLHF
.,TRBV28,.,TRBJ1-1,TGTGCCAGCAGTTTCGGACAGTCGAACACTGAAGCTTTCTTT,CASSFGQSNTEAFF
TRBD1,TRBV5-4,.,TRBJ2-5,TGTGCCAGCAGCACAGCCCTCGGACAGGGCGGTGGGGAGACCCAGTACTTC,CASSTALGQGGGETQYF
.,TRBV6-4,.,TRBJ1-6,TGTGCCAGCAGTGGCAGCTCCTATAATTCACCCCTCCACTTT,CASSGSSYNSPLHF
.,TRBV6-1,.,TRBJ1-5,TGTGCCAGCAGTGAACTTGACAGGTCTCTGAAGCCCCGGCATTTT,CASSELDRSLKPRHF
.,TRBV28,.,TRBJ1-1,TGTGCCAGCAGTTTATACTTCTTCGAGGACTCGAACACTGAAGCTTTCTTT,CASSLYFFEDSNTEAFF
TRBD2,TRBV4-3,.,TRBJ2-1,TGCGCCAGCAGCCATCTAGCGGGGGGGAACAATGAGCAGTTCTTC,CASSHLAGGNNEQFF
.,TRBV11-2,.,TRBJ2-7,TGTGCCAGCAGTTTGAGCATAACCTACGAGCAGTACTTC,CASSLSITYEQYF
TRBD1,TRBV28,.,TRBJ2-7,TGTGCCAGCAGAGGTATAGGGACAGGGGGAAACGAGCAGTACTTC,CASRGIGTGGNEQYF
TRBD1,TRBV5-1,.,TRBJ2-7,TGCGCCAGCAGCGGGGGGACAGGAGCCTACGAGCAGTACTTC,CASSGGTGAYEQYF
.,TRBV29-1,.,TRBJ1-2,TGCAGCGTTGGACAGGATGGCTACACCTTC,CSVGQDGYTF
.,TRBV6-5,.,TRBJ2-5,TGTGCCAGCAGTTACACTCGCCTGCTCCAAGAGACCCAGTACTTC,CASSYTRLLQETQYF
.,TRBV4-3,.,TRBJ1-5,TGCGCCAGCAGCCAAGAGGAGTATCAGCCCCAGCATTTT,CASSQEEYQPQHF
TRBD1,TRBV5-1,.,TRBJ2-5,TGCGCCAGCAGCTTGGGGGACAGGGGAGAGACCCAGTACTTC,CASSLGDRGETQYF
TRBD2,TRBV13,.,TRBJ2-7,TGTGCCAGCATCCCTTGCGGGGGGGACTACGAGCAGTACTTC,CASIPCGGDYEQYF
TRBD2,TRBV27,.,TRBJ2-5,TGTGCCAGCAGTTTCGGTAACGCGGGGGAAGGGACCCAGTACTTC,CASSFGNAGEGTQYF
TRBD2,TRBV5-1,.,TRBJ2-7,TGCGCCAGCAGCTTGGCCACTAGCGGGGCGACCTACGAGCAGTACTTC,CASSLATSGATYEQYF
.,TRBV30,.,TRBJ1-1,TGTGCCTGGGACATTTCAATGAACACTGAAGCTTTCTTT,CAWDISMNTEAFF